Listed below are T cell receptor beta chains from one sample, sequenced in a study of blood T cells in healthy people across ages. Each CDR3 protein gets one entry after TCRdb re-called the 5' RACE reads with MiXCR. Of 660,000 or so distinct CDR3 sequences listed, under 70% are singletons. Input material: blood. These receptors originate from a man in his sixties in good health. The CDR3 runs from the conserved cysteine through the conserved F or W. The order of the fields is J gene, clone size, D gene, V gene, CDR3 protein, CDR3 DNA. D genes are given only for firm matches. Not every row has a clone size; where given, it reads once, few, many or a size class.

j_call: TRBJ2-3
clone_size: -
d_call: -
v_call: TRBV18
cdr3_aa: CASSPERVGTDTQYF
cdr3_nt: TGTGCCAGCTCACCAGAACGGGTTGGCACAGATACGCAGTATTTT

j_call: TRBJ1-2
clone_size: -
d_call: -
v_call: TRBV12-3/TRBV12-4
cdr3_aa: CASTGDMGGYTF
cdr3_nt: TGTGCCAGCACCGGGGACATGGGTGGCTACACCTTC

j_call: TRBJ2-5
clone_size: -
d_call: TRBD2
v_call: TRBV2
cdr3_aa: CASSDGTSWGPRETQYF
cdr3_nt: TGTGCCAGCAGTGACGGGACTAGCTGGGGGCCGAGAGAGACCCAGTACTTC

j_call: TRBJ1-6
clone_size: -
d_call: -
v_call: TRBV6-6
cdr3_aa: CASSYRGNSPLHF
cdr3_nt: TGTGCCAGCAGTTACCGGGGAAATTCACCCCTCCACTTT

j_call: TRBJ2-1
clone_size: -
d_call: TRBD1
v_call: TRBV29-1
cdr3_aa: CSSGTGAYNEQFF
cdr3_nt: TGCAGCTCGGGGACAGGGGCCTACAATGAGCAGTTCTTC

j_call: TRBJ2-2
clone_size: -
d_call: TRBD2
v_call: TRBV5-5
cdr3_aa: CASSLIAGYTGELFF
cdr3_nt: TGTGCCAGCAGCTTGATAGCGGGGTACACCGGGGAGCTGTTTTTT

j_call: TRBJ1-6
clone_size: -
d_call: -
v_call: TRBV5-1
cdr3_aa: CASSLAGNTNSPLHF
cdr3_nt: TGCGCCAGCAGTCTGGCCGGGAATACGAATTCACCCCTCCACTTT

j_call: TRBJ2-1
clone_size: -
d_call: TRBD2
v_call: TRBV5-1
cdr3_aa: CASSTTSVVNEQFF
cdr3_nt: TGCGCCAGCAGCACCACTAGCGTAGTCAATGAGCAGTTCTTC

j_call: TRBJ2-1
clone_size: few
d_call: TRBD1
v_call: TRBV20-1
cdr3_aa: CSARRDREEQFF
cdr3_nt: TGCAGTGCTAGACGAGACAGGGAGGAGCAGTTCTTC

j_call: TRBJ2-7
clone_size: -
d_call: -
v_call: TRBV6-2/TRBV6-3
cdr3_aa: CASSYSIGRGAAYEQYF
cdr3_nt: TGTGCCAGCAGTTACTCGATTGGCCGAGGGGCAGCCTACGAGCAGTACTTC

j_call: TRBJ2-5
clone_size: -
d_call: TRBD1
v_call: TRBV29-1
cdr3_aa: CSVYPWDRELRETQYF
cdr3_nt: TGCAGCGTCTACCCCTGGGACAGGGAGTTGAGAGAGACCCAGTACTTC

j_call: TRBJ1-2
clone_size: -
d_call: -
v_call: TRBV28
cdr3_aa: CASKRTGRGYGYTF
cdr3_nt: TGTGCCAGCAAAAGAACAGGGAGGGGGTATGGCTACACCTTC

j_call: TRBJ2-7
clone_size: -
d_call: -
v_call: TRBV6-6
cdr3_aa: CASSYTIYEQYF
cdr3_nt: TGTGCCAGCAGTTACACCATCTACGAGCAGTACTTC

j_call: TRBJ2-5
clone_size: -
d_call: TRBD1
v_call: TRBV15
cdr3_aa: CATSRDDSRGETQYF
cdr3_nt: TGTGCCACCAGCAGAGATGACTCCAGGGGGGAGACCCAGTACTTC

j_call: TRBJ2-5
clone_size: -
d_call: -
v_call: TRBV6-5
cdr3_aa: CASSYSKRPQETQYF
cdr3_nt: TGTGCCAGCAGTTACTCGAAGCGACCGCAAGAGACCCAGTACTTC

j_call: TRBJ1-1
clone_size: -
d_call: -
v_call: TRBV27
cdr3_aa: CASSSGGGLPEAFF
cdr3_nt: TGTGCCAGCAGTAGCGGGGGCGGGCTCCCTGAAGCTTTCTTT

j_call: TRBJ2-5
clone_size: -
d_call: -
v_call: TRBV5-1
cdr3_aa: CASSQSRGAETQYF
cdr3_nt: TGCGCCAGCAGCCAATCCCGGGGGGCAGAGACCCAGTACTTC

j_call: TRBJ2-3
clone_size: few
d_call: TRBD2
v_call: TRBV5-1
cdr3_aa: CASSRGAGFSDTQYF
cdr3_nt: TGCGCCAGCAGCAGGGGAGCGGGGTTCTCAGATACGCAGTATTTT

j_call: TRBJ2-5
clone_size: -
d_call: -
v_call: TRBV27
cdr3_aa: CASSAASGSAPKPQYF
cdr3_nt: TGTGCCAGCAGTGCTGCATCCGGGTCAGCCCCAAAGCCGCAGTACTTC

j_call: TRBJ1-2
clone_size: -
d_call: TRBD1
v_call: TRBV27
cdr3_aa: CASRPTGHYGYTF
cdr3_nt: TGTGCCAGCAGACCGACAGGGCACTATGGCTACACCTTC

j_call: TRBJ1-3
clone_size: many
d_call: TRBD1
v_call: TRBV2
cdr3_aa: CASSPQGAAGNTIYF
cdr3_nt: TGTGCCAGCAGCCCACAGGGGGCCGCTGGAAACACCATATATTTT

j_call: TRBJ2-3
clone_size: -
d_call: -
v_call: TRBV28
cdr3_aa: CASSFKLGESTDTQYF
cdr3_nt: TGTGCCAGCAGTTTTAAGCTAGGCGAAAGCACAGATACGCAGTATTTT

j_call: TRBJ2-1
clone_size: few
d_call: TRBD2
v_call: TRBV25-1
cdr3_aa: CASRRLAGGPQFF
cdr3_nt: TGTGCCAGCAGGAGACTAGCGGGGGGGCCCCAGTTCTTC

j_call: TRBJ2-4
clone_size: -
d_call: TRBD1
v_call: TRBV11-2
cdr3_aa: CASSSRDRVYF
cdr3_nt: TGTGCCAGCAGCAGCCGGGACAGGGTGTACTTC

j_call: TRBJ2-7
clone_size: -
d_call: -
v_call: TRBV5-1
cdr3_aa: CASSLAGVSYNEQYF
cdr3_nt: TGCGCCAGCAGCTTGGCCGGGGTCTCCTACAATGAGCAGTACTTC

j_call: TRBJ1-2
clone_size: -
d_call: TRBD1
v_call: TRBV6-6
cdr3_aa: CASSYSTGTGTYGYTF
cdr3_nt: TGTGCCAGCAGTTACTCGACCGGGACAGGGACCTATGGCTACACCTTC